The 3 T cell receptor beta chains below all came from one sample that was sequenced in a study of shared clonotypes between healthy human individuals. Naive-designated CD8 cells lacked CD45RO, were positively enriched for CCR7, and omitted terminally differentiated effector memory CD45RA+ cells. Measured with immunoSEQ multiplex PCR; TCRdb has only the in-frame clones, and not every one. The sample lists over 800,000 clones, roughly 92% seen once, with about 25% in the top ten. Material: naive CD8+ T cells sorted from blood. These receptors were taken from a young man in good health.

The chain employs TRBV7-9 and TRBJ2-3; D remains ambiguous. In germline, CDR1 is SEHNR, CDR2 FQNEAQ (reference sequence). This CDR3 is 14 amino acids long. Trimming took off 0 bases at V and 7 bases at J, with 11 bases between the two ends. DNA for the CDR3: TGTGCCAGCAGCTTAGCGCTCACAGACAATACGCAGTATTTT. It is translated as CASSLALTDNTQYF.

This chain connects TRBV7-3 to TRBJ2-7, with 8 bases lining up with TRBD1. CDR3 length: 16 amino acids. The V gene's germline CDR1 is SGHTA and CDR2 FQGTGA. V gave up 5 bases and J gave up 7 bases; unmatched junction bases: 16. The DNA of the CDR3 is TGTGCCAGCAGCCCGTCCGGGACAGGCCCTTTATGGGAGCAGTACTTC. Amino acids: CASSPSGTGPLWEQYF.

The V and J genes are TRBV9 and TRBJ1-2; the D gene is possibly TRBD1 (6 bases). The germline V gene encodes CDR1 SGDLS and CDR2 YYNGEE. CDR3 size: 14 residues. The V gene lost 2 bases and the J gene lost 2 bases, with 10 bases spanning the gap. CDR3 sequence: CASSVFGQNYGYTF. The DNA for the CDR3 is TGTGCCAGCAGCGTTTTCGGACAGAACTATGGCTACACCTTC.